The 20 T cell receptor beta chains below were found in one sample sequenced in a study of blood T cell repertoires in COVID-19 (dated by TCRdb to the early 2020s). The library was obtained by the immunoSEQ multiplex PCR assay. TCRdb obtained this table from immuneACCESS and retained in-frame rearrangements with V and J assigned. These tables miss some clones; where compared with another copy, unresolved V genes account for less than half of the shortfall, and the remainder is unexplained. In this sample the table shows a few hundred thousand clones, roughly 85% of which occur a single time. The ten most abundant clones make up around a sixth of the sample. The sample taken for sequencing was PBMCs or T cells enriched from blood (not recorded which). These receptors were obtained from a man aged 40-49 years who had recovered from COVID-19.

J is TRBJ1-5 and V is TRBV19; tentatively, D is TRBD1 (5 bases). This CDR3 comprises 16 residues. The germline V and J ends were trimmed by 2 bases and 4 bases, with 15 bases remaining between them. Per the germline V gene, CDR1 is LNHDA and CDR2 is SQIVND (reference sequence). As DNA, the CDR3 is TGTGCCAGTAGTATAAATCCGGCAGGGTCGAATCAGCCCCAGCATTTT. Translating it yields CASSINPAGSNQPQHF.

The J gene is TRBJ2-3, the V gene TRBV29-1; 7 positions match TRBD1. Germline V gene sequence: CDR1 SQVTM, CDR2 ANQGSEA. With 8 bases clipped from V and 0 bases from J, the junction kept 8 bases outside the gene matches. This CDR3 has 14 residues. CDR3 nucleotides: TGCAGCCTACGGGACAGAACTAGCACAGATACGCAGTATTTT. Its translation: CSLRDRTSTDTQYF.

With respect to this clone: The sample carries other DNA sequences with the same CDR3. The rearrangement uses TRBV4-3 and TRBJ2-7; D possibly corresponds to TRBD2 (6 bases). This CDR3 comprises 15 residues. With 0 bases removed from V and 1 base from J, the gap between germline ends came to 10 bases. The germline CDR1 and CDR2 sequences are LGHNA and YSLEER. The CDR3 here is CASSQEAGRSYEQYF. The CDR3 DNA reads TGCGCCAGCAGCCAAGAGGCGGGGCGATCCTACGAGCAGTACTTC.

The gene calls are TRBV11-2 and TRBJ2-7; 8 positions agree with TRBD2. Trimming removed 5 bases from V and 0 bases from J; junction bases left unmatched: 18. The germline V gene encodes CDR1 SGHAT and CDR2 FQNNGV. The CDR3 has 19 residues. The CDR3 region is CASSHTALTSGRFSYEQYF. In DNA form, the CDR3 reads TGTGCCAGCAGCCATACGGCTCTGACAAGCGGGAGATTCTCCTACGAGCAGTACTTC.

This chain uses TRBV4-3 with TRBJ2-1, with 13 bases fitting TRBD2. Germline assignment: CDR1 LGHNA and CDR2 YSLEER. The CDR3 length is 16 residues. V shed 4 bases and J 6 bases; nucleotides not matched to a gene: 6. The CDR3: CASSLTGTSGTNEQFF. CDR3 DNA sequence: TGCGCCAGCAGCCTAACCGGGACTAGCGGGACCAATGAGCAGTTCTTC.

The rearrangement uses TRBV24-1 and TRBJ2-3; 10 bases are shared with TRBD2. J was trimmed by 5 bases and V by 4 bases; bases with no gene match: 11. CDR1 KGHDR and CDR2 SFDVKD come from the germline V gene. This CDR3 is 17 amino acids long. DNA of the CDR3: TGTGCCACCAGTGACCGAGCACTAGCGGGAAGGGGAGATACGCAGTATTTT. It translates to CATSDRALAGRGDTQYF.

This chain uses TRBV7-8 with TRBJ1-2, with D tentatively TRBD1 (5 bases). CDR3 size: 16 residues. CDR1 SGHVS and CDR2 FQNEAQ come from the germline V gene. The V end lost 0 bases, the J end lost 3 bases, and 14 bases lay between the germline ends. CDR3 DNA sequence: TGTGCCAGCAGCTTAGCGGGGCAGGAAAATTACTATGGCTACACCTTC. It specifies CASSLAGQENYYGYTF.

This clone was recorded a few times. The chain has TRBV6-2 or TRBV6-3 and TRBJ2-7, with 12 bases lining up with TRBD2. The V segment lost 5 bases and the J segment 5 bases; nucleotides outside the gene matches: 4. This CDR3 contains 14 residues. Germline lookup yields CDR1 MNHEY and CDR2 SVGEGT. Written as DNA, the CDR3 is TGTGCCAGCAGTCGACTAGCGGGAGCTAACGAGCAGTACTTC. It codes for CASSRLAGANEQYF.

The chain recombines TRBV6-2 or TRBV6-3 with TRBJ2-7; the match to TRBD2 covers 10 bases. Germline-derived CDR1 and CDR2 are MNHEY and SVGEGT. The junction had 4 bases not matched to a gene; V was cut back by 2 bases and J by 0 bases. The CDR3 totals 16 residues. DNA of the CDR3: TGTGCCAGCAGTTACGGGCTAGCGGGGGCCTCCTACGAGCAGTACTTC. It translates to CASSYGLAGASYEQYF.

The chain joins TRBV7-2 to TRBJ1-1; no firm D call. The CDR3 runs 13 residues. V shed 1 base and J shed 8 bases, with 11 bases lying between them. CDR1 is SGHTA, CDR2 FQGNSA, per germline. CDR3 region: CASSLDEGREAFF. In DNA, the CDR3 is TGTGCCAGCAGCTTAGACGAGGGAAGGGAAGCTTTCTTT.

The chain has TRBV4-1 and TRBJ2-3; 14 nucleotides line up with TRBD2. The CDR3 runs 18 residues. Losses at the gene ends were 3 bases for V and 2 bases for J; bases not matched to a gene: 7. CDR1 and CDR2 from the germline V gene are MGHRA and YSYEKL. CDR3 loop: CASSHSTSGRAVTDTQYF. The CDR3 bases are TGCGCCAGCAGCCATTCGACTAGCGGGAGGGCCGTCACAGATACGCAGTATTTT.

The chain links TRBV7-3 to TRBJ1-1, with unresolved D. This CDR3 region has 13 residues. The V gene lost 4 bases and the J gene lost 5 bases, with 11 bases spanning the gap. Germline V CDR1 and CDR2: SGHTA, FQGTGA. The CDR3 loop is CASSSAAGTEAFF. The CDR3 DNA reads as TGTGCCAGCAGCTCAGCGGCAGGAACTGAAGCTTTCTTT.

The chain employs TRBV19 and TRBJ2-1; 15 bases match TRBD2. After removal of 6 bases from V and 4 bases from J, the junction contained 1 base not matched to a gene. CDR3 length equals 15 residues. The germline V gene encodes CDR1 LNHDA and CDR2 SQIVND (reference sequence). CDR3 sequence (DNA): TGTGCCAGTAGCGGGACTAGCGGGAGGTACAATGAGCAGTTCTTC. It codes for CASSGTSGRYNEQFF.

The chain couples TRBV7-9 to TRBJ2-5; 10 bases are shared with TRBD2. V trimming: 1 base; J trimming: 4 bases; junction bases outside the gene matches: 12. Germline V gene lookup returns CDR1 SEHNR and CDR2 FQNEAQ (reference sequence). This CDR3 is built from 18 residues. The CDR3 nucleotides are TGTGCCAGCAGCTTAGATAAATCTAGCGGGAGCGTCGGAGAGACCCAGTACTTC. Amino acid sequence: CASSLDKSSGSVGETQYF. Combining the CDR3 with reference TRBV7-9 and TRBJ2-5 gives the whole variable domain DTGVSQNPRHKITKRGQNVTFRCDPISEHNRLYWYRQTLGQGPEFLTYFQNEAQLEKSRLLSDRFSAERPKGSFSTLEIQRTEQGDSAMYLCASSLDKSSGSVGETQYFGPGTRLLVL.

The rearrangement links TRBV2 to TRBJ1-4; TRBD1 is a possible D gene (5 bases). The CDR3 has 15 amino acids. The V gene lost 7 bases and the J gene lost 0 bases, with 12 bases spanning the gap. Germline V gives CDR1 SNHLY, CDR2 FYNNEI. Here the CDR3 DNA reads TGTGCCAGCATGATCGGGACTGCAACTAATGAAAAACTGTTTTTT. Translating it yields CASMIGTATNEKLFF.

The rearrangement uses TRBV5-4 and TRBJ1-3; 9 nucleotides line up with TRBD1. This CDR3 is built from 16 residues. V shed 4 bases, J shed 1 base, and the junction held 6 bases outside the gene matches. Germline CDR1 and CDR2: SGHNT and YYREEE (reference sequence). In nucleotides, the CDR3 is TGTGCCAGCAGCCAGGGACAGGGACCGTCTGGAAACACCATATATTTT. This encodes CASSQGQGPSGNTIYF. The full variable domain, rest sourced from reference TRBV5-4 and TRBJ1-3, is ETGVTQSPTHLIKTRGQQVTLRCSSQSGHNTVSWYQQALGQGPQFIFQYYREEENGRGNFPPRFSGLQFPNYSSELNVNALELDDSALYLCASSQGQGPSGNTIYFGEGSWLTVV.

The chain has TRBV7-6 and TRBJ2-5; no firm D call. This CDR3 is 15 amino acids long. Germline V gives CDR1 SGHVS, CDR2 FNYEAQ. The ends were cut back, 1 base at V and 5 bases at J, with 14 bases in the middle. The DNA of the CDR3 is TGTGCCAGCAGCTTAGGGCTAAATGGAGTGGAGACCCAGTACTTC. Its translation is CASSLGLNGVETQYF.

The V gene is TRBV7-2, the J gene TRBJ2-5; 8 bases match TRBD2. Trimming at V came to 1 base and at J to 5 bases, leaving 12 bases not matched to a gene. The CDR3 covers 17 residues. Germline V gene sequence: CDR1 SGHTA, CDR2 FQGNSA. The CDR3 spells CASSLGAAGAGMETQYF. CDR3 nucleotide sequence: TGTGCCAGCAGCTTAGGAGCAGCGGGAGCGGGCATGGAGACCCAGTACTTC.

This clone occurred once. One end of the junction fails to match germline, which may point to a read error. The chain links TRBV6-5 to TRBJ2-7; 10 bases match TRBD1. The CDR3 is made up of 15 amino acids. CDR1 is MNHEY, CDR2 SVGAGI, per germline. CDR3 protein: CASSNSGTGELEQYF. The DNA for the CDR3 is TGTGCCAGCAGTAACTCCGGGACAGGGGAGCTGGAGCAGTACTTC.

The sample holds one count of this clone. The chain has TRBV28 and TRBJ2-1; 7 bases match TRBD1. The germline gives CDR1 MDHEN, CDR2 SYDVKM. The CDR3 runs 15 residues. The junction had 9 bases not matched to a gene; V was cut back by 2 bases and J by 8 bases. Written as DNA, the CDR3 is TGTGCCAGCAGTTTAGTAGCAGGGGGTACAGATGAGCAGTTCTTC. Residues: CASSLVAGGTDEQFF. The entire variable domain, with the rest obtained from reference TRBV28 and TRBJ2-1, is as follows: DVKVTQSSRYLVKRTGEKVFLECVQDMDHENMFWYRQDPGLGLRLIYFSYDVKMKEKGDIPEGYSVSREKKERFSLILESASTNQTSMYLCASSLVAGGTDEQFFGPGTRLTVL.